Following are 7 T cell receptor beta chains from one sample sequenced in a study of CD4 T cells in relation to SARS-CoV-2 and coronaviruses. The method was immunoSEQ multiplex PCR; TCRdb's version includes in-frame clones alone and lacks a portion of them. The repertoire holds more than 50,000 clones, with 70% to 90% as singletons. CD4+ T cells from unexposed donors were obtained before the COVID-19 pandemic (2011-2018). Sequencing used memory CD4+ T cells from PBMCs. Receptor source: a human donor in good health.

The V and J genes are TRBV27 and TRBJ1-6; D is undetermined. Trimming removed 6 bases from V and 0 bases from J, with 6 bases in between. The CDR3 contains 14 residues. The germline gives CDR1 MNHEY, CDR2 SMNVEV (reference sequence). Written as DNA, the CDR3 is TGTGCCAGCAGGCGGGACTCCTATAATTCACCCCTCCACTTT. As protein: CASRRDSYNSPLHF.

This clone came up once. The chain carries TRBV18 and TRBJ2-3, with 9 bases lining up with TRBD2. Trimming at V came to 1 base and at J to 5 bases, leaving 13 bases not matched to a gene. The CDR3 is 18 residues long. The germline gives CDR1 KGHSH, CDR2 LQKENI. CDR3 sequence (DNA): TGTGCCAGCTCACCACGCTCAGTGGGCGGGAGGGCGGAAGATACGCAGTATTTT. Its translation: CASSPRSVGGRAEDTQYF.

The chain has TRBV19 and TRBJ1-3; D perhaps matches TRBD1 (6 bases). CDR3 length: 15 residues. Germline assignment: CDR1 LNHDA and CDR2 SQIVND (reference sequence). The ends were cut back, 5 bases at V and 0 bases at J, with 11 bases in the middle. DNA for the CDR3: TGTGCCAGTAGTCTAGGACAGAACTCTGGAAACACCATATATTTT. Encoded protein: CASSLGQNSGNTIYF.

CDR3 sequence (DNA): TGTGCCACCGCCCTACGGACAGGGGGTCTCTATGGCTACACCTTC. Its protein product is CATALRTGGLYGYTF. The chain is built from TRBV15 and TRBJ1-2; 10 bases are a match to TRBD1. Per germline, CDR1 LNHNV and CDR2 YYDKDF (reference sequence). This CDR3 is built from 15 residues. The ends lost 8 bases at V and 4 bases at J; junction bases unmatched: 10.

By sample share, this clone is medium-sized. The chain links TRBV9 to TRBJ2-3, with D uncertain. This CDR3 is built from 16 residues. Germline-derived CDR1 and CDR2 are SGDLS and YYNGEE. Trimming removed 0 bases from V and 0 bases from J, with 11 bases in between. CDR3 amino acids: CASSVDPRPSTDTQYF. CDR3 in DNA: TGTGCCAGCAGCGTAGATCCCAGACCCAGCACAGATACGCAGTATTTT. The full variable domain, completed using reference TRBV9 and TRBJ2-3, is DSGVTQTPKHLITATGQRVTLRCSPRSGDLSVYWYQQSLDQGLQFLIQYYNGEERAKGNILERFSAQQFPDLHSELNLSSLELGDSALYFCASSVDPRPSTDTQYFGPGTRLTVL.

This chain connects TRBV30 to TRBJ2-2; TRBD2 matches at 11 bases. Germline values: CDR1 GTSNPN, CDR2 SVGIG (reference sequence). The CDR3 spans 15 residues. J lost 5 bases, V lost 2 bases, and 4 bases had no gene match. The CDR3 region is CAWSLAGGWTGELFF. For the CDR3, the DNA is TGTGCCTGGAGTCTAGCGGGAGGATGGACCGGGGAGCTGTTTTTT.

J is TRBJ2-5 and V is TRBV6-6, with D unclear. The V and J ends lost 6 bases and 5 bases respectively, with 22 bases between them. The germline gives CDR1 MNHNY, CDR2 SVGAGI (reference sequence). This CDR3 has 16 residues. CDR3 DNA: TGTGCCAGCAGGACCTCCACGACTGCTCCGCGGGAGACCCAGTACTTC. Translating it yields CASRTSTTAPRETQYF.